This T cell receptor (beta chain) was found in a study of T-cell reconstitution after alpha-beta-depleted transplantation in children. Looked up from germline, CDR1 is MNHEY and CDR2 is SVGEGT. The CDR3 loop spans 15 amino acids. Trimming left V 2 bases short and J 0 bases short, with 11 bases between. The TCRbeta library incorporated unique molecular identifiers. TCRdb fed the PCR reads into MiXCR, producing one record per CDR3 protein. The sample shows about 980,000 distinct CDR3 sequences, about 29% of them seen only once. Notes on this clonotype: Its target is not known.

Overall study results and limits: In some patients, recipient T cells and intrathymic progenitors surviving conditioning explained high day-60 diversity. T-cell counts and diversity at one year following transplant were attributed mainly to newly produced T cells. There were reportedly several hundred expanded graft clones from which alpha-beta T cells came about two months after transplant.

This chain links TRBV6-2 or TRBV6-3 with TRBJ2-7; a possible D gene is TRBD1 (6 bases). The sequenced sample was PBMCs, mostly from graft donor cells, obtained 360 days after TCRalphabeta/CD19-depleted stem cell transplant. The clonotype comes from a boy less than two years old who had a stem cell transplant for SCID, so the T cells may come from the graft donor. CDR3 amino acids: CASSYGGLISYEQYF. CDR3 nucleotide sequence: TGTGCCAGCAGTTACGGGGGCCTGATCTCCTACGAGCAGTACTTC.